These T cell receptor beta chains were read from a single sample in a study of blood T cell repertoires in COVID-19. Here immunoSEQ multiplex PCR was the method, and the copy in TCRdb shows in-frame clones only, minus some. The table records some 200,000 clones, nearly 90% of them present only once. The material sequenced was peripheral blood. Receptors were obtained from a woman between 18 and 29 years old who had recovered from COVID-19. Both conserved end residues are part of each CDR3. Each record gives: D gene, V gene, clone size, J gene, CDR3 DNA, CDR3 protein. D genes are given only for firm matches. Some rows mark clone size as missing; the rest say once, few, many or name a class of expanded clone.

>.|TRBV2|.|TRBJ1-1
TGTGCCAGCAGTGTAATAGGGGTTCGAACTGAAGCTTTCTTT
CASSVIGVRTEAFF
>.|TRBV27|.|TRBJ1-2
TGTGCCAGCAGTTGGGGAGGCGTCTCCTTGAGGTACACCTTC
CASSWGGVSLRYTF
>TRBD2|TRBV4-3|.|TRBJ2-1
TGCGCCAGCAGCCAAGATGGAGGGACTAGCTATGAGCAGTTCTTC
CASSQDGGTSYEQFF
>.|TRBV30|.|TRBJ2-5
TGTGCCTGGAGGGGGCTTACAGTGGGGGAGACCCAGTACTTC
CAWRGLTVGETQYF
>TRBD2|TRBV7-9|.|TRBJ2-3
TGTGCCAGCAGCCCTAGACTAGCGGGAGGGCCGGGAGATACGCAGTATTTT
CASSPRLAGGPGDTQYF
>TRBD2|TRBV6-5|.|TRBJ2-1
TGTGCCAGCAGTTACCGTGTAGCGGGAGAGCAGTTCTTC
CASSYRVAGEQFF
>TRBD2|TRBV19|.|TRBJ2-3
TGTGCCAGTAGGACTAGCGGAATGACAGATACGCAGTATTTT
CASRTSGMTDTQYF
>TRBD1|TRBV18|.|TRBJ1-6
TGTGCCAGCTCACCCTCTTTAAGACAGGGGGCTGATTCACCCCTCCACTTT
CASSPSLRQGADSPLHF
>TRBD2|TRBV30|.|TRBJ2-7
TGTGCCTGGAGTGTATCTAGCGGGAACTACGAGCAGTACTTC
CAWSVSSGNYEQYF
>.|TRBV18|.|TRBJ1-2
TGTGCCAGCTCTGCCCAGAGGGGGTTGGACTATGGCTACACCTTC
CASSAQRGLDYGYTF
>TRBD1|TRBV25-1|.|TRBJ2-5
TGTGCCAGCAGTGCCGCACCGGGACAGCAAGAGACCCAGTACTTC
CASSAAPGQQETQYF
>.|TRBV28|.|TRBJ1-5
TGTGCCAGCAGTCTCCTCGGGACAACTAGCAATCAGCCCCAGCATTTT
CASSLLGTTSNQPQHF
>.|TRBV28|.|TRBJ1-3
TGTGCCAGCAGTTTATTGGGGGGGGGCTCTGGAAACACCATATATTTT
CASSLLGGGSGNTIYF
>.|TRBV5-8|.|TRBJ2-5
TGTGCCAGCAGCTCAGGTCTGGGCGGGAAGTACCAAGAGACCCAGTACTTC
CASSSGLGGKYQETQYF
>.|TRBV13|.|TRBJ1-2
TGTGCCAGCAGCTTAGGGACAGGTCCTTCCTATGGCTACACCTTC
CASSLGTGPSYGYTF
>.|TRBV7-9|.|TRBJ2-5
TGTGCCAGCAGCTTAGCATCGACAGGACAAGAGACCCAGTACTTC
CASSLASTGQETQYF
>.|TRBV18|.|TRBJ1-1
TGTGCCAGCTCACCATACAGGGAGAACACTGAAGCTTTCTTT
CASSPYRENTEAFF
>.|TRBV19|.|TRBJ1-1
TGTGCCAGTAGTATCTGGGGGCGAATGAACACTGAAGCTTTCTTT
CASSIWGRMNTEAFF
>TRBD2|TRBV5-1|.|TRBJ2-3
TGCGCCAGCAGCTTGGGACTAGCAGACACAGATACGCAGTATTTT
CASSLGLADTDTQYF
>.|TRBV7-9|.|TRBJ1-1
TGTGCCAGCAGCTTAGCCCGGACAGAGAACACTGAAGCTTTCTTT
CASSLARTENTEAFF
>.|TRBV20-1|.|TRBJ2-7
TGCAGTGCTAGAGTGGGCCACGAGCAGTACTTC
CSARVGHEQYF
>.|TRBV7-9|.|TRBJ1-2
TGTGCCAGCAGCGAAACCGGACAGATATATGGCTACACCTTC
CASSETGQIYGYTF
>TRBD2|TRBV2|.|TRBJ2-1
TGTGCCAGCAGTCAGACTAGCGGGGTGGGGGAGCAGTTCTTC
CASSQTSGVGEQFF
>.|TRBV19|.|TRBJ2-1
TGTGCCAGTAGTATCCCTCCCCCGAGCTATGAGCAGTTCTTC
CASSIPPPSYEQFF
>TRBD2|TRBV19|.|TRBJ2-4
TGTGCCAGTAGTATCAGCCTAGCGGGAGGTATAGCCAAAAACATTCAGTACTTC
CASSISLAGGIAKNIQYF
>.|TRBV7-9|.|TRBJ1-4
TGTGCCAGCAGCTCCGGTCAGGGGTTAGGGGAAAAACTGTTTTTT
CASSSGQGLGEKLFF
>TRBD2|TRBV7-3|.|TRBJ2-3
TGTGCCAGCAGCTACGGACTAGCGGGGGATACGCAGTATTTT
CASSYGLAGDTQYF
>.|TRBV30|.|TRBJ2-7
TGTGCCTGGAGTGTACTTGGGCCGGTCGAGCAGTACTTC
CAWSVLGPVEQYF
>.|TRBV30|.|TRBJ1-1
TGTGCCTGGAGTGTACTCGAGGCTTTCTTT
CAWSVLEAFF
>TRBD1|TRBV27|.|TRBJ2-6
TGTGCCAGCAGTCCGACAGGGGCTGGGGCCAACGTCCTGACTTTC
CASSPTGAGANVLTF
>TRBD1|TRBV11-2|few|TRBJ2-4
TGTGCCAGCAGCCACGGACAGGGAATGTGGAACATTCAGTACTTC
CASSHGQGMWNIQYF
>.|TRBV15|.|TRBJ1-1
TGTGCCACCAGCAGAGCACAGGAAGGCGCTGAAGCTTTCTTT
CATSRAQEGAEAFF
>TRBD2|TRBV30|.|TRBJ2-5
TGTGCCTCCGTGCGGCGGGAGGGCCTCGGTGGGGAGACCCAGTACTTC
CASVRREGLGGETQYF
>TRBD1|TRBV29-1|.|TRBJ1-2
TGCAGCGTTGAAGGTCGCGGACAGGGGGGAAATGGGAGAAACTATGGCTACACCTTC
CSVEGRGQGGNGRNYGYTF
>.|TRBV19|.|TRBJ1-1
TGTGCCAGTAGTATAACCGGGACACCCGAAGCTTTCTTT
CASSITGTPEAFF
>.|TRBV7-9|.|TRBJ1-1
TGTGCCAGCAGCTTTCCAATACAGGCGGCAGGGCTTGAAGCTTTCTTT
CASSFPIQAAGLEAFF
>.|TRBV19|.|TRBJ2-5
TGTGCCAGTAGTATAGCCCAGGGAAAAGAGACCCAGTACTTC
CASSIAQGKETQYF
>.|TRBV11-3|.|TRBJ2-3
TGTGCCAGCAGCGGAGGGACTTCCCCTACGCAGTATTTT
CASSGGTSPTQYF
>TRBD2|TRBV9|.|TRBJ2-5
TGTGCCAGCAGCACCAGTAGTACTAGCGGGATGGGAGAGACCCAGTACTTC
CASSTSSTSGMGETQYF
>.|TRBV29-1|once|TRBJ2-3
TGCAGCGTTGTCCCCGCTTCGAGGAGGAGCACAGATACGCAGTATTTT
CSVVPASRRSTDTQYF
>TRBD1|TRBV7-3|.|TRBJ1-6
TGTGCCAGCAGCTCTCTGGGGACAGGGAATTCACCCCTCCACTTT
CASSSLGTGNSPLHF
>.|TRBV25-1|few|TRBJ1-1
TGTGCCAGCAGTGCCCGAACAGGGCTTGAAGCTTTCTTT
CASSARTGLEAFF
>TRBD2|TRBV7-2|.|TRBJ2-1
TGTGCCAGCAGCTCTACGACTAGCCCCTTATACAATGAGCAGTTCTTC
CASSSTTSPLYNEQFF
>.|TRBV2|.|TRBJ1-1
TGTGCCAGCAATGCAGCTGAAGCTTTCTTT
CASNAAEAFF
>TRBD1|TRBV5-5|.|TRBJ1-5
TGTGCCAGCAGCCCCTATGGACAGGGAATTCAGCCCCAGCATTTT
CASSPYGQGIQPQHF
>.|TRBV12-3/TRBV12-4|.|TRBJ2-7
TGTGCCAGCAGTTTTGGCGACAGGTACGAGCAGTACTTC
CASSFGDRYEQYF
>TRBD2|TRBV27|.|TRBJ2-7
TGTGCCAGCAGTCTTAGCGGGAGGGCCGCATACGAGCAGTACTTC
CASSLSGRAAYEQYF
>TRBD2|TRBV5-1|.|TRBJ2-1
TGCGCCAGCAGCTTGTTGGCTAGCGGGAGTGATGAGCAGTTCTTC
CASSLLASGSDEQFF
>TRBD1|TRBV11-2|.|TRBJ1-2
TGTGCCAGCAGCTCAAGGGACAGGGCAAATGGCTACACCTTC
CASSSRDRANGYTF
>.|TRBV9|.|TRBJ2-3
TGTGCCAGCAGCGTAGTGGGGGGGCTGGGCACAGATACGCAGTATTTT
CASSVVGGLGTDTQYF
>.|TRBV7-9|.|TRBJ1-3
TGTGCCAGCAGCTTAGTGGGGGCCCGAAGCTCTGGAAACACCATATATTTT
CASSLVGARSSGNTIYF
>.|TRBV7-9|.|TRBJ1-2
TGTGCCAGCAGCCCCCGAGGGGGTAACTATGGCTACACCTTC
CASSPRGGNYGYTF
>.|TRBV2|.|TRBJ1-2
TGTGCCAGCAGTGGGGAGGCAGGAGCTTCCTTCTATGGCTACACCTTC
CASSGEAGASFYGYTF
>TRBD2|TRBV9|.|TRBJ2-1
TGTGCCAGCAGCGTAGCTAGCGGAGCCGAGCAGTTCTTC
CASSVASGAEQFF
>TRBD1|TRBV5-1|.|TRBJ2-1
TGCGCCAGCAGCTTGGATGGGACAGGCTACAATGAGCAGTTCTTC
CASSLDGTGYNEQFF
>.|TRBV7-6|few|TRBJ2-1
TGTGCCAGCAGCTTACCCGGTGAGCAGTTCTTC
CASSLPGEQFF